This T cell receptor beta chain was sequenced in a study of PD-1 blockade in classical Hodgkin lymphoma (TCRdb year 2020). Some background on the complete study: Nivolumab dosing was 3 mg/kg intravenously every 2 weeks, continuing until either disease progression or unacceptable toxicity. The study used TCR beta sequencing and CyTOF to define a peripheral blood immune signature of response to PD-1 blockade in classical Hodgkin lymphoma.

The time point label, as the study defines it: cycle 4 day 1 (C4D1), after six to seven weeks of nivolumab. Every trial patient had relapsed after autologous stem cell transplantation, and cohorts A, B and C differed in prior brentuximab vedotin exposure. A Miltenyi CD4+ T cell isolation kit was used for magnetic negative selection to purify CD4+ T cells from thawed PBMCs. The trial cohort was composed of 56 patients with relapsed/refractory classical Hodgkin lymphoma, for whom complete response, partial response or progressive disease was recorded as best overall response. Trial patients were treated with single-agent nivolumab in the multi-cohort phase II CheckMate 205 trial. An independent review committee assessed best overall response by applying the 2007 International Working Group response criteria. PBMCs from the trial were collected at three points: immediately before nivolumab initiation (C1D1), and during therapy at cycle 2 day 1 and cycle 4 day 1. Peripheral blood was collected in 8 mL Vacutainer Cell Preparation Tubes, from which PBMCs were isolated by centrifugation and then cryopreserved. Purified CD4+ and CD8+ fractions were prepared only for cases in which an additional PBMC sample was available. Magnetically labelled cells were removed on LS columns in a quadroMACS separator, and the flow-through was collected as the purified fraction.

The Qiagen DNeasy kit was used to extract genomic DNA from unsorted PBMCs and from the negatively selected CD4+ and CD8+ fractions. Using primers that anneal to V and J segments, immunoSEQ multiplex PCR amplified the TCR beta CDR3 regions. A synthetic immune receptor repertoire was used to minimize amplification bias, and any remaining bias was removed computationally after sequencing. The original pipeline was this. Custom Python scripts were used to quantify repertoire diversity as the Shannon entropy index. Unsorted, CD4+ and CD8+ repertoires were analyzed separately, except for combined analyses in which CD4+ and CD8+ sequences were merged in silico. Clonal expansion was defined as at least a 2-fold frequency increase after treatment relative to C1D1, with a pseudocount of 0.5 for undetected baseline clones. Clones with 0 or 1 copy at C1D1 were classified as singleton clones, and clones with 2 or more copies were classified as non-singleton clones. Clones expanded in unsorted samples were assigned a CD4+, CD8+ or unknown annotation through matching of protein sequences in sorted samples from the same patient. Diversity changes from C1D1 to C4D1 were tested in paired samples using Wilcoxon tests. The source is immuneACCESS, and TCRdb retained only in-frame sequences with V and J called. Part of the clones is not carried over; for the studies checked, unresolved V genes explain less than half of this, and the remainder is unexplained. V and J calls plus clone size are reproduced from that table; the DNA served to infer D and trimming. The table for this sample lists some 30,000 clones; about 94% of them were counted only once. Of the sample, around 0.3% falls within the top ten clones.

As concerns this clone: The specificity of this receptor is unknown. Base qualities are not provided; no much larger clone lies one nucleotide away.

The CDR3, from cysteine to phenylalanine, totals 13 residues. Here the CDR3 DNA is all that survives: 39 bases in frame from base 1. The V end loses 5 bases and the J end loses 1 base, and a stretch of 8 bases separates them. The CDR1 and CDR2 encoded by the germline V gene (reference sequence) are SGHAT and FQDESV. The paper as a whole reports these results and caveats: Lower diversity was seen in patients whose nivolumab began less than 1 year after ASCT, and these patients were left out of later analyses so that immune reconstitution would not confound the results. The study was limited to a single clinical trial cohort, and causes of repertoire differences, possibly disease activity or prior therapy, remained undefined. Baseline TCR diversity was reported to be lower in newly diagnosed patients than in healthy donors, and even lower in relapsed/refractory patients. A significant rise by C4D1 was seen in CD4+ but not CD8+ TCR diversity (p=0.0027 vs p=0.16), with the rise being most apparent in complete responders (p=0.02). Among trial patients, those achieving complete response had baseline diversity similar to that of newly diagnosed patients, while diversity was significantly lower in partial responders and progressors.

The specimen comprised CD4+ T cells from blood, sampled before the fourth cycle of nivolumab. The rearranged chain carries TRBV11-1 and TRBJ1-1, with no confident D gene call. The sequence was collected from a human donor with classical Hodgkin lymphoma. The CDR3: CASSLNRNTEAFF. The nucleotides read TGTGCCAGCAGCCTTAATCGGAACACTGAAGCTTTCTTT.